What follows describes a single T cell receptor beta chain. Profiling relied on immunoSEQ multiplex PCR, and the TCRdb table lists in-frame clones only, not all of them. The sample gives about 24,000 clones, around nine tenths of which show up once; around 1.3% is in the top ten. This entry belongs to a study of T cells in tumors and immune-related adverse events. This material consisted of lymph node tissue, taken from a patient treated with anti-PD-1 therapy. This TCR derives from a female donor with metastatic renal cell carcinoma.

The CDR3 DNA reads as TGTGCCAGCAGCCTAGGACTAGCGAGTGAGACCCAGTACTTC. The encoded protein is CASSLGLASETQYF. The chain uses TRBV5-6 and TRBJ2-5; 9 bases fit TRBD2. The CDR3 spans 14 residues. The germline V gene has CDR1 SGHDT and CDR2 YYEEEE. V lost 4 bases, J lost 5 bases, and 6 bases stayed unmatched.